The rows below give T cell receptor beta chains drawn from one sample of a study of molecular identifiers for immune sequencing clone quantification. TCRdb itself ran the PCR reads through MiXCR, one entry per CDR3 protein. This table has 50,000 to 70,000 distinct CDR3 sequences, approximately 17% appearing once. The sample comprised naive CD8+ T cells from blood, with Jurkat cell RNA spiked in. The receptors derive from a human donor in good health. Some libraries in this study had Jurkat cell RNA spiked in. The CDR3 runs from the conserved cysteine through the conserved F or W. D genes are given only for firm matches. The size entry is marked missing in some rows and otherwise reads once, few, many or a size class.

V	J	D	size	CDR3	DNA
TRBV20-1	TRBJ1-1	TRBD1	-	CSAGLETGDCNTEVFF	TGCAGTGCTGGTCTAGAGACAGGGGATTGTAACACTGAAGTTTTCTTT
TRBV11-2	TRBJ2-7	TRBD1	many	CASTHGTGYEQYF	TGTGCCAGCACCCACGGGACAGGGTACGAGCAGTACTTC
TRBV6-5	TRBJ2-1	TRBD1	many	CASSPSQGERYNEQFF	TGTGCCAGCAGTCCCAGCCAGGGGGAGAGGTACAATGAGCAGTTCTTC
TRBV30	TRBJ2-5	-	-	CAWSGEGPGQGQETQYF	TGTGCCTGGAGTGGGGAGGGGCCCGGACAGGGTCAAGAGACCCAGTACTTC
TRBV28	TRBJ2-1	-	-	CASGTAWSEQFF	TGTGCCAGCGGGACGGCCTGGAGTGAGCAGTTCTTC
TRBV29-1	TRBJ2-2	TRBD2	many	CSVEEVGGITGELFF	TGCAGCGTTGAGGAAGTGGGAGGGATTACCGGGGAGCTGTTTTTT
TRBV29-1	TRBJ2-7	TRBD2	-	CSVQGSASGNYEQHF	TGCAGCGTGCAGGGTTCGGCTAGCGGGAACTACGAGCAGCACTTC
TRBV9	TRBJ1-1	TRBD1	many	CASSVGQPPSAEAFF	TGTGCCAGCAGCGTGGGACAGCCCCCCTCCGCTGAAGCTTTCTTT
TRBV7-9	TRBJ2-7	-	-	CASSSAWGSIVDEQYF	TGTGCCAGCAGCTCGGCATGGGGGTCTATAGTCGACGAGCAGTACTTC
TRBV13	TRBJ2-1	TRBD2	many	CASSERGITYNEQFF	TGTGCCAGCAGCGAGCGGGGAATAACCTACAATGAGCAGTTCTTC
TRBV7-8	TRBJ1-2	-	many	CASSRTALVGYTF	TGTGCCAGCAGCCGGACAGCGTTGGTCGGCTACACCTTC
TRBV9	TRBJ1-2	-	many	CASSSTLRGANYGYTF	TGTGCCAGCAGCTCCACCCTCCGGGGAGCTAACTATGGCTACACCTTC
TRBV11-3	TRBJ2-7	-	many	CASSLVGGSSSYEQYF	TGTGCCAGCAGCTTAGTCGGTGGGTCATCCTCCTACGAGCAGTACTTC
TRBV28	TRBJ2-7	-	many	CASTPLGSLSYEQYF	TGTGCCAGCACTCCTTTGGGGAGCCTCTCCTACGAGCAGTACTTC
TRBV7-9	TRBJ2-7	TRBD2	-	CASSAVPGLSTIEQYF	TGTGCCAGCAGCGCTGTACCGGGACTATCAACGATCGAGCAGTACTTC
TRBV7-9	TRBJ2-5	-	many	CASRGPQETQYF	TGTGCCAGCAGGGGCCCGCAAGAGACCCAGTACTTC
TRBV5-1	TRBJ1-6	-	many	CASSLDGKVDSPLHF	TGCGCCAGCAGCTTGGATGGGAAAGTGGATTCACCCCTCCACTTT
TRBV19	TRBJ2-7	-	many	CASSIYLGEYEQYF	TGTGCCAGTAGTATCTATTTAGGGGAATACGAGCAGTACTTC
TRBV2	TRBJ2-7	-	many	CASTLRAVPYEQYF	TGTGCCAGCACCCTAAGGGCAGTACCTTACGAGCAGTACTTC
TRBV29-1	TRBJ2-2	TRBD2	-	CSVDIAGVLGGEPFF	TGCAGCGTTGATATAGCAGGCGTCCTTGGGGGGGAGCCGTTTTTT
TRBV29-1	TRBJ2-7	-	many	CSVVGGPSYEQYF	TGCAGCGTTGTAGGAGGTCCGTCCTACGAGCAGTACTTC
TRBV29-1	TRBJ2-1	TRBD2	many	CSVGRAFSGRADSNEQFF	TGCAGCGTTGGCAGGGCTTTTAGCGGGAGGGCCGATAGTAATGAGCAGTTCTTC
TRBV7-9	TRBJ2-3	TRBD2	many	CASSNSGGTDTQYF	TGTGCCAGCAGCAATAGCGGGGGCACAGATACGCAGTATTTT
TRBV5-1	TRBJ2-3	TRBD2	many	CASRGVSGRGTDTQYF	TGCGCCAGCAGAGGAGTTAGCGGGAGGGGAACAGATACGCAGTATTTT
TRBV5-5	TRBJ2-6	TRBD1	many	CASSLVGTGVSSGANVLTF	TGTGCCAGCAGCTTGGTCGGGACAGGGGTGTCCTCTGGGGCCAACGTCCTGACTTTC
TRBV7-6	TRBJ2-7	-	few	CASSLGGGPNYEQYF	TGTGCCAGCAGCTTAGGAGGGGGGCCGAACTACGAGCAGTACTTC
TRBV19	TRBJ1-4	-	many	CASSDLTVTNEKLFF	TGTGCCAGTAGTGATCTGACAGTCACTAATGAAAAACTGTTTTTT
TRBV4-2	TRBJ2-7	TRBD2	many	CASSQALAGGYEQYF	TGTGCCAGCAGCCAAGCCCTAGCGGGAGGGTACGAGCAGTACTTC
TRBV14	TRBJ2-7	TRBD1	many	CASSRTTGPSYEQYF	TGTGCCAGCAGCCGGACGACAGGGCCCTCCTACGAGCAGTACTTC
TRBV15	TRBJ1-1	TRBD1	many	CATSRGQGTEAFF	TGTGCCACCAGCAGAGGACAGGGAACTGAAGCTTTCTTT
TRBV7-9	TRBJ2-1	-	-	CASSLGSAMPSNEQFF	TGTGCCAGCAGCTTGGGTAGCGCCATGCCAAGCAATGAGCAGTTCTTC
TRBV10-3	TRBJ2-1	-	few	CAIRASGDEQFF	TGTGCCATCAGGGCCTCGGGGGATGAGCAGTTCTTC
TRBV6-5	TRBJ2-3	-	many	CASSYSSSATDTQYF	TGTGCCAGCAGTTATAGTTCCAGCGCCACAGATACGCAGTATTTT
TRBV20-1	TRBJ2-3	-	many	CSATPEGDTDTQYF	TGCAGTGCTACCCCGGAGGGTGACACAGATACGCAGTATTTT
TRBV4-1	TRBJ2-7	TRBD2	-	CASSLSGSGYEQYF	TGCGCCAGCAGCCTTAGCGGGAGTGGCTACGAGCAGTACTTC
TRBV2	TRBJ2-5	TRBD2	many	CASSELAGSRETQYF	TGTGCCAGCAGTGAACTAGCGGGCTCCCGCGAGACCCAGTACTTC
TRBV4-1	TRBJ2-2	TRBD1	-	CASSDRGPGELFF	TGCGCCAGCAGTGACAGGGGGCCCGGGGAGCTGTTTTTT
TRBV5-6	TRBJ2-7	-	many	CASSLVARTYEQYF	TGTGCCAGCAGCTTGGTTGCCCGCACCTACGAGCAGTACTTC
TRBV30	TRBJ2-1	-	-	CAWSVGTSSYNEQFF	TGTGCCTGGAGTGTAGGGACGAGCTCCTACAATGAGCAGTTCTTC
TRBV10-3	TRBJ2-7	-	many	CAISESDVVGGTYEQYF	TGTGCCATCAGTGAGTCTGACGTGGTCGGGGGAACCTACGAGCAGTACTTC
TRBV10-3	TRBJ2-5	TRBD1	many	CAREDRDQETQYF	TGTGCCAGAGAAGACAGGGACCAAGAGACCCAGTACTTC
TRBV7-8	TRBJ1-1	TRBD1	few	CASSLAVAGGTEAFF	TGTGCCAGCAGCTTAGCTGTGGCAGGGGGAACTGAAGCTTTCTTT
TRBV9	TRBJ2-3	TRBD2	-	CASNGRDSTDTQYF	TGTGCCAGCAACGGGAGGGATAGCACAGATACGCAGTATTTT
TRBV6-5	TRBJ1-1	-	many	CASSYLGNTEAFF	TGTGCCAGCAGTTACTTGGGGAACACTGAAGCTTTCTTT
TRBV29-1	TRBJ2-7	-	many	CSVVAGVPHEQYF	TGCAGCGTTGTAGCAGGGGTCCCCCACGAGCAGTACTTC
TRBV27	TRBJ1-5	TRBD1	many	CASSLGGTANQPQHF	TGTGCCAGCAGTTTAGGAGGGACAGCCAATCAGCCCCAGCATTTT
TRBV2	TRBJ2-2	TRBD1	few	CASSETGAGVGTGELFF	TGTGCCAGCAGTGAGACAGGGGCCGGGGTTGGTACCGGGGAGCTGTTTTTT
TRBV28	TRBJ1-5	TRBD1	many	CASYRGINQPQHF	TGTGCCAGCTACAGGGGGATCAATCAGCCCCAGCATTTT
TRBV6-2/TRBV6-3	TRBJ1-1	-	many	CASSNPPSRMNTEAFF	TGTGCCAGCAGTAATCCTCCGTCACGGATGAACACTGAAGCTTTCTTT
TRBV7-6	TRBJ1-1	TRBD1	many	CASSLEGTGVNTEAFF	TGTGCCAGCAGCTTAGAAGGGACAGGGGTTAACACTGAAGCTTTCTTT
TRBV28	TRBJ2-3	TRBD2	many	CASSYPPIAGGHSDTQYF	TGTGCCAGCAGTTACCCTCCTATAGCGGGAGGGCACTCAGATACGCAGTATTTT
TRBV3-1	TRBJ2-4	TRBD2	many	CASSHMLAGGLAKNIQYF	TGTGCCAGCAGCCATATGCTAGCGGGAGGACTAGCCAAAAACATTCAGTACTTC
TRBV7-9	TRBJ2-3	-	many	CASSGSTKPTDTQYF	TGTGCCAGCAGCGGTTCAACCAAACCCACAGATACGCAGTATTTT
TRBV19	TRBJ2-1	-	few	CASSIGLSIYNEQFF	TGTGCCAGTAGTATAGGCTTATCCATCTACAATGAGCAGTTCTTC
TRBV7-9	TRBJ1-3	TRBD1	many	CASSTRSDRAELLGNTIYF	TGTGCCAGCAGCACCCGATCGGACAGGGCGGAGTTGCTTGGAAACACCATATATTTT